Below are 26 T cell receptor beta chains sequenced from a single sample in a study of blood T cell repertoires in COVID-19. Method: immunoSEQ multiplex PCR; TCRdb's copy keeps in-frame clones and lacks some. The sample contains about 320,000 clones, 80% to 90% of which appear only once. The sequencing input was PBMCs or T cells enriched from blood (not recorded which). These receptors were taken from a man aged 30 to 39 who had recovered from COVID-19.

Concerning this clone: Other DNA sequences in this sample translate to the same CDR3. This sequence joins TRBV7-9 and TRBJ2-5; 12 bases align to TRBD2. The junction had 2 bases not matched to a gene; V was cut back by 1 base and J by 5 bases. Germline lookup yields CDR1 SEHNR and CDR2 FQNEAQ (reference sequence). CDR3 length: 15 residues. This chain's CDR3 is CASSLGTSGVETQYF. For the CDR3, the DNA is TGTGCCAGCAGCTTAGGGACTAGCGGGGTCGAGACCCAGTACTTC.

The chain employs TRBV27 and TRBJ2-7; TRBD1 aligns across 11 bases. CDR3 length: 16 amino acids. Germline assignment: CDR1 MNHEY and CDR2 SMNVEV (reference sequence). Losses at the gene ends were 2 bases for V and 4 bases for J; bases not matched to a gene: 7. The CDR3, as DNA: TGTGCCAGCAGTTTAAAGGGGACAGGGGGGGTGTACGAGCAGTACTTC. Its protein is CASSLKGTGGVYEQYF.

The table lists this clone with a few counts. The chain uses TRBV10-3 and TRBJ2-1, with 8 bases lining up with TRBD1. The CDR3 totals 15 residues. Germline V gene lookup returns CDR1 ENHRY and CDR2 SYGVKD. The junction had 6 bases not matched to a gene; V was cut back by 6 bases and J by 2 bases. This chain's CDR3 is CAIRAGQGPYNEQFF. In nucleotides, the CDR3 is TGTGCCATCAGGGCCGGACAGGGACCCTACAATGAGCAGTTCTTC.

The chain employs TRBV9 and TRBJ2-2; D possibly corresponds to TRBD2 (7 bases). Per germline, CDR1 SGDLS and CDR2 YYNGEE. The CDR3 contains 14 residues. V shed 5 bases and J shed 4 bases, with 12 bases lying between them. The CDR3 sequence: CASRERGGTGELFF. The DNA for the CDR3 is TGTGCCAGCAGGGAGAGGGGGGGCACCGGGGAGCTGTTTTTT.

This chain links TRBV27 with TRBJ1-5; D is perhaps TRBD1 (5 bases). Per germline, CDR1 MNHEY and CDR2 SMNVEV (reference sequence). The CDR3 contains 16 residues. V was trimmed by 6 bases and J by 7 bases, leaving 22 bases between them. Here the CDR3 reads CASSPSWGERLQPQHF. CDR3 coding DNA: TGTGCCAGCAGCCCAAGTTGGGGGGAACGGTTACAGCCCCAGCATTTT.

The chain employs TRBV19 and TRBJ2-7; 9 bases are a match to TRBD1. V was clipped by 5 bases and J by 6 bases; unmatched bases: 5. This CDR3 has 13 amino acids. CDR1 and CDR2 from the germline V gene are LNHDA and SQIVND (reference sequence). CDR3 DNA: TGTGCCAGTAGTCGGGACAGGGAGTCCGAGCAGTACTTC. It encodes CASSRDRESEQYF.

DNA for the CDR3: TGTGCCACCAGTGACTTAGCGGGGGATTCCTACAATGAGCAGTTCTTC. This encodes CATSDLAGDSYNEQFF. The chain joins TRBV24-1 to TRBJ2-1; 9 bases match TRBD2. The CDR3 length is 16 residues. Germline trimming cut 4 bases from V and 1 base from J; bases unmatched to any gene: 4. Germline CDR1 KGHDR, CDR2 SFDVKD.

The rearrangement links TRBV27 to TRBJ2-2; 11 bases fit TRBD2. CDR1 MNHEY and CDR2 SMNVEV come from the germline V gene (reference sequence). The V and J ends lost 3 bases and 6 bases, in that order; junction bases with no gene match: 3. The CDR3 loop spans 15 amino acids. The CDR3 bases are TGTGCCAGCAGTTTTAGCGGGGGGGCGTCCGGGGAGCTGTTTTTT. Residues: CASSFSGGASGELFF.

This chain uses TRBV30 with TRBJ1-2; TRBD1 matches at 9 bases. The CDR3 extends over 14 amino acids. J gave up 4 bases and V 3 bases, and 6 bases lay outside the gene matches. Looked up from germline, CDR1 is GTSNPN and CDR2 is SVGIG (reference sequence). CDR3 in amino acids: CAWSLTGGLYGYTF. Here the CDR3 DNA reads TGTGCCTGGAGCTTGACAGGGGGACTCTATGGCTACACCTTC.

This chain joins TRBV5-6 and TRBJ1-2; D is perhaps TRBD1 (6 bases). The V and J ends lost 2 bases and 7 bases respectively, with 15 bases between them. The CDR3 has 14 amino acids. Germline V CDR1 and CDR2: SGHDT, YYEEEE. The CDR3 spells CASSLQGRGGGYTF. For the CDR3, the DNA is TGTGCCAGCAGCTTACAGGGAAGGGGTGGTGGCTACACCTTC.

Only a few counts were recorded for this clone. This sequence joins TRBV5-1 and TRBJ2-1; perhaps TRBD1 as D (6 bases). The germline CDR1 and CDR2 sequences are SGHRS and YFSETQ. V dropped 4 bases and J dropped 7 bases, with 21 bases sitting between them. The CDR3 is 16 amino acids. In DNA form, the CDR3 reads TGCGCCAGCAGCCCGGCCTGGCAGGGGTCGGGGAATGAGCAGTTCTTC. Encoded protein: CASSPAWQGSGNEQFF.

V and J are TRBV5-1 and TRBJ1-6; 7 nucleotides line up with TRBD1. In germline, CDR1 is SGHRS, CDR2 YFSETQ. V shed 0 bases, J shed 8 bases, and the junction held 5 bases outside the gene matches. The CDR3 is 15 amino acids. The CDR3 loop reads CASSLEGGEDSPLHF. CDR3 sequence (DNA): TGCGCCAGCAGCTTGGAAGGGGGCGAAGATTCACCCCTCCACTTT.

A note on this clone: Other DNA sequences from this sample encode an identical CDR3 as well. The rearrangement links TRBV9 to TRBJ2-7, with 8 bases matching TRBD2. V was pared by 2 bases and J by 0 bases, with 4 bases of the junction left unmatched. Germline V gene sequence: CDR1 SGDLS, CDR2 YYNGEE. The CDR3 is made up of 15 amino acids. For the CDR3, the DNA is TGTGCCAGCAGCGTTGGCGGGGGGCTCTCCTACGAGCAGTACTTC. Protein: CASSVGGGLSYEQYF.

CDR3 residues: CATRDKNTEAFF. The CDR3, as DNA: TGCGCCACCCGGGACAAAAACACTGAAGCTTTCTTT. The rearrangement joins TRBV5-1 to TRBJ1-1; TRBD1 might be the D (6 bases). The CDR3 length is 12 residues. V lost 9 bases and J lost 2, with 11 bases in between. The germline V gene has CDR1 SGHRS and CDR2 YFSETQ.

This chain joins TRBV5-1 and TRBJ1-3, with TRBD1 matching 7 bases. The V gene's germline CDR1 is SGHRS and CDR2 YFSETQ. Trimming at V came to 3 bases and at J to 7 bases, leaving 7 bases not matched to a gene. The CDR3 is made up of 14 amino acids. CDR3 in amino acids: CASSSEDRLNTIYF. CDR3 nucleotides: TGCGCCAGCAGCTCCGAGGACAGGCTCAACACCATATATTTT. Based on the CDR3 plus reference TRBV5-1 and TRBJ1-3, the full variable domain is KAGVTQTPRYLIKTRGQQVTLSCSPISGHRSVSWYQQTPGQGLQFLFEYFSETQRNKGNFPGRFSGRQFSNSRSEMNVSTLELGDSALYLCASSSEDRLNTIYFGEGSWLTVV.

As DNA, the CDR3 is TGTGCCAGCAGACAGGGGCTGGATACGCAGTATTTT. Translation gives CASRQGLDTQYF. This chain connects TRBV11-2 to TRBJ2-3; 7 bases agree with TRBD1. CDR1 and CDR2 from the germline V gene are SGHAT and FQNNGV. The junction had 3 bases not matched to a gene; V was cut back by 6 bases and J by 6 bases. This CDR3 is built from 12 residues.

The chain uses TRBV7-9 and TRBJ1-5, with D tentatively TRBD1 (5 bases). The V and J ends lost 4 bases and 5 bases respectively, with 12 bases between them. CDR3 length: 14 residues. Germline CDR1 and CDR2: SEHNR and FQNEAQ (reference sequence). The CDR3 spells CASSSRGTDQPQHF. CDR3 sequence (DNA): TGTGCCAGCAGCTCAAGGGGTACGGATCAGCCCCAGCATTTT.

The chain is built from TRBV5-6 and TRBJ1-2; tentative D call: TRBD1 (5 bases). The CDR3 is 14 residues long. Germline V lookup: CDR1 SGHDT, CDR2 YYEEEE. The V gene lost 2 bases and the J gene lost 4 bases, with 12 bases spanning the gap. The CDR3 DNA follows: TGTGCCAGCAGCTTCGGGAGACAGCTCTATGGCTACACCTTC. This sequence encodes CASSFGRQLYGYTF.

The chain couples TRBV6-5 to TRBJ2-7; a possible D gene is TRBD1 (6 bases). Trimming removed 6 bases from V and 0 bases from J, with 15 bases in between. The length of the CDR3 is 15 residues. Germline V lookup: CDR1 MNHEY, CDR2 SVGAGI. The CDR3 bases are TGTGCCAGCAGAGCCCGGGACATCGTCTCCTACGAGCAGTACTTC. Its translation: CASRARDIVSYEQYF.

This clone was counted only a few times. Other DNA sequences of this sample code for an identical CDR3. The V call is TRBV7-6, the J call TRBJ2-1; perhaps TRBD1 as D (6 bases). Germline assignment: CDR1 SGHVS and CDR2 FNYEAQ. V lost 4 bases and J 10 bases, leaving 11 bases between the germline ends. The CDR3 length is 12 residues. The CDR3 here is CASSYRVGEQFF. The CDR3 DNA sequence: TGTGCCAGCAGCTACAGGGTAGGGGAGCAGTTCTTC.

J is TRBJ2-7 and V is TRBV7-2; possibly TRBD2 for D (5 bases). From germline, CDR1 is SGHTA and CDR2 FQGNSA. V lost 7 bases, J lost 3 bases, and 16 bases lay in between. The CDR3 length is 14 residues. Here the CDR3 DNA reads TGTGCCAGCAACCCGGGCCTTGCGGGCTACGAGCAGTACTTC. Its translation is CASNPGLAGYEQYF.

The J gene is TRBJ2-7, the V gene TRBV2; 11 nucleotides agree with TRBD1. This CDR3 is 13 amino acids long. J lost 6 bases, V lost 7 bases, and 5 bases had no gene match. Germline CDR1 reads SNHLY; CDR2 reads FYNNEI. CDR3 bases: TGTGCCAGCAAAGGGACAGGGGGGACCGAGCAGTACTTC. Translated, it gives CASKGTGGTEQYF.

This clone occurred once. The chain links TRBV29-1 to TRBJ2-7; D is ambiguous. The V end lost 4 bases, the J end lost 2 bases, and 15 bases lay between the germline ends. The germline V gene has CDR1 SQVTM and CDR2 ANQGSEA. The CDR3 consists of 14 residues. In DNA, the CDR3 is TGCAGCGTTGGTCCGTCCGGCGGCCCCTACGAGCAGTACTTC. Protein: CSVGPSGGPYEQYF.

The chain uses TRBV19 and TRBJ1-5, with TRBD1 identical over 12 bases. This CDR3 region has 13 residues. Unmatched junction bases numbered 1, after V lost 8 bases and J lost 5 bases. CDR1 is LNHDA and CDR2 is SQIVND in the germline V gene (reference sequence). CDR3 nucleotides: TGTGCCAGTGGGGACAGGGGGCATCAGCCCCAGCATTTT. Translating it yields CASGDRGHQPQHF.

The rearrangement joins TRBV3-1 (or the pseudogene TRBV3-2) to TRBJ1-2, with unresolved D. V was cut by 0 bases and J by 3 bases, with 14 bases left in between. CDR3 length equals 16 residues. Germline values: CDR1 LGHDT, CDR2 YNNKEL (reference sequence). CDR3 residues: CASSQDLSRVDYGYTF. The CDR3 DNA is TGTGCCAGCAGCCAAGATCTATCTCGGGTCGACTATGGCTACACCTTC.

CDR3: CAWSVGVAGVDTQYF. Here the CDR3 DNA reads TGTGCCTGGAGTGTTGGGGTAGCGGGGGTGGATACGCAGTATTTT. The chain uses TRBV30 and TRBJ2-3; TRBD2 matches 9 bases. The CDR3 runs to 15 residues. Germline-derived CDR1 and CDR2 are GTSNPN and SVGIG (reference sequence). After removal of 0 bases from V and 6 bases from J, the junction contained 7 bases not matched to a gene. The entire variable domain, with the rest obtained from reference TRBV30 and TRBJ2-3, is as follows: SQTIHQWPATLVQPVGSPLSLECTVEGTSNPNLYWYRQAAGRGLQLLFYSVGIGQISSEVPQNLSASRPQDRQFILSSKKLLLSDSGFYLCAWSVGVAGVDTQYFGPGTRLTVL.